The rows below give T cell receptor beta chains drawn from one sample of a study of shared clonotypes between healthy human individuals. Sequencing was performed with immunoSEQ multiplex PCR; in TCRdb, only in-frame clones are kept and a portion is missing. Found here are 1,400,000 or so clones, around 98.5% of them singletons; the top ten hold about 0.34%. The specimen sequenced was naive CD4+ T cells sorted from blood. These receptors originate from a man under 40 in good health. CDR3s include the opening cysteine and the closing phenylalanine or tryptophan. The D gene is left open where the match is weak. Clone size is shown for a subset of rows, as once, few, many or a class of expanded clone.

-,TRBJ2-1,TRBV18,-,TGTGCCAGCTCACCCCCCGCCCTAGCCGATGAGCAGTTCTTC,CASSPPALADEQFF
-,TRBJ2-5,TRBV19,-,TGTGCCAGTAAATCGACTAGTACCGAAGAGACCCAGTACTTC,CASKSTSTEETQYF
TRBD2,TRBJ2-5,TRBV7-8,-,TGTGCCAGCAGTAGCGGGAGGAGAGAGACCCAGTACTTC,CASSSGRRETQYF
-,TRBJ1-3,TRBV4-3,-,TGCGCCAGCAGCCAAGAAGAGGGCTCTGGAAACACCATATATTTT,CASSQEEGSGNTIYF
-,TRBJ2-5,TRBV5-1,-,TGCGCCAGCAGCTTAACATTGGGGGGGCGAGAGACCCAGTACTTC,CASSLTLGGRETQYF
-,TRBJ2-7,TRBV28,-,TGTGCCAGCAGTTTAACGGCCTCCAAGCAGTACTTC,CASSLTASKQYF
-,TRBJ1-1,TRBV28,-,TGTGCCAGCGTCGACCGTGGAAGACAGGCTTTCTTT,CASVDRGRQAFF
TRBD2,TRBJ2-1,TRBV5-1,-,TGCGCCAGCCTAAAAGCTAGCGGCTTATACAATGAGCAGTTCTTC,CASLKASGLYNEQFF
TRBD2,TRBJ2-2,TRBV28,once,TGTGCCAGCAGTTTAGTCCCGTGGCGGGAGAGCACCGGGGAGCTGTTTTTT,CASSLVPWRESTGELFF
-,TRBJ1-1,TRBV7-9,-,TGTGCCAGCAGCTTACAACGGCTGAACACTGAAGCTTTCTTT,CASSLQRLNTEAFF
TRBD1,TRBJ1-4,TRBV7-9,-,TGTGCCAGCAGCGCTCAACAGGGGAAGACTCTGTTTTTT,CASSAQQGKTLFF
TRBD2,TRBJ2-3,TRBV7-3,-,TGTGCCAGCAGCCTGGGACTATCTGGCACAGATACGCAGTATTTT,CASSLGLSGTDTQYF
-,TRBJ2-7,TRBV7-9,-,TGTGCCAGCAGCGGAGGGGGCTCCTACGAGCAGTACTTC,CASSGGGSYEQYF
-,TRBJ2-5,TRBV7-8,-,TGTGCCAGCAGCTTTGGACAGAACTGGTACCAAGAGACCCAGTACTTC,CASSFGQNWYQETQYF
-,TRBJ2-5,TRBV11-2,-,TGTGCCAGCAGCTTGGGACGCCAAGAGACCCAGTACTTC,CASSLGRQETQYF
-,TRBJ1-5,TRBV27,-,TGTGCCAGCAGCCTCAGAGCCAACTTGGATAGCAATCAGCCCCAGCATTTT,CASSLRANLDSNQPQHF
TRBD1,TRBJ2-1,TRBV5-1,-,TGCGCCAGCAGCCCTCAGGGGGCGTTCCACAATGAGCAGTTCTTC,CASSPQGAFHNEQFF
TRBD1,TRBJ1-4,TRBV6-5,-,TGTGCCAGCAGTCGACAGGGGGAAACTGAAAAACTGTTTTTT,CASSRQGETEKLFF
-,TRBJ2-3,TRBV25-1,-,TGTGCCAGCCGCAATTTAAATACGCAGTATTTT,CASRNLNTQYF
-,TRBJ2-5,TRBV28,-,TGTGCCAGCAGTACCCTCCGGGAACAGCAAGAGACCCAGTACTTC,CASSTLREQQETQYF
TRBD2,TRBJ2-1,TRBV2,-,TGTGCCAGCAGTACTGGACTAGCGGGAGTCTACAATGAGCAGTTCTTC,CASSTGLAGVYNEQFF
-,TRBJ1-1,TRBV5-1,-,TGCGCCAGCAGCGAACTAACAGGGATGAACACTGAAGCTTTCTTT,CASSELTGMNTEAFF